This entry concerns a single T cell receptor beta chain. Its antigen is not identified. The CDR3 loop spans 16 amino acids. Germline V gives CDR1 SGDLS, CDR2 YYNGEE. The V end was cut by 4 bases, the J end by 4 bases, with 19 bases between. The data stem from a study of spatial heterogeneity in lung cancer. About the study: Sequencing of follow-up PBMC samples took place when they were available, at a median of about two years after resection. Raw reads showed each unique TCR and UMI combination turning up more than ten times on average. Study-wide points: Ubiquitous expanded tumor TCRs showed up in blood more at resection than follow-up.

The study tagged each TCR cDNA molecule with a unique molecular identifier. TCRdb reanalysed the 5' RACE reads using MiXCR and keeps one entry per CDR3 protein. The data contain some 41,000 distinct CDR3 sequences, under 12% of them seen just once; the ten biggest clones take up approximately 17%. As to time point: blood at routine non-recurrence follow-up after resection. The V and J genes are TRBV9 and TRBJ2-3; the D gene could be TRBD1 or TRBD2 (6 bases each). The clonotype comes from a female donor with early-stage non-small cell lung cancer. The sample consisted of PBMCs, taken at follow-up. DNA for the CDR3: TGTGCCAGCAGCAGGAGGGGGATTACCGAGGCAGATACGCAGTATTTT. Translating gives CASSRRGITEADTQYF. Variable domain in full (rest from reference TRBV9 and TRBJ2-3): DSGVTQTPKHLITATGQRVTLRCSPRSGDLSVYWYQQSLDQGLQFLIQYYNGEERAKGNILERFSAQQFPDLHSELNLSSLELGDSALYFCASSRRGITEADTQYFGPGTRLTVL.